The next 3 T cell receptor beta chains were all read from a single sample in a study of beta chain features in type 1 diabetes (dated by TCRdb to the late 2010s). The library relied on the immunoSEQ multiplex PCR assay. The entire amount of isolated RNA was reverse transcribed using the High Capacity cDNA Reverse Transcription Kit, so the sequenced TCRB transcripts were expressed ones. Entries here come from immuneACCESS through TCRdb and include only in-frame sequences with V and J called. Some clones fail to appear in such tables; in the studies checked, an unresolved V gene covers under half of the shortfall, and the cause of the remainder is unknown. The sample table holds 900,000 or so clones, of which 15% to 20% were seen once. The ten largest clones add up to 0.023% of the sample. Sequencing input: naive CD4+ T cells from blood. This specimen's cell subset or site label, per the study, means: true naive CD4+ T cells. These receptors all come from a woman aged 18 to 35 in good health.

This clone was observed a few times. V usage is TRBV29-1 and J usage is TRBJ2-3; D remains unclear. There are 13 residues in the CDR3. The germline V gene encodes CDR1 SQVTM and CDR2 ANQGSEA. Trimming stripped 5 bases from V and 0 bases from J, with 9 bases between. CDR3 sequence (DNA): TGCAGCGTTCGGCCACCGAGCACAGATACGCAGTATTTT. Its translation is CSVRPPSTDTQYF.

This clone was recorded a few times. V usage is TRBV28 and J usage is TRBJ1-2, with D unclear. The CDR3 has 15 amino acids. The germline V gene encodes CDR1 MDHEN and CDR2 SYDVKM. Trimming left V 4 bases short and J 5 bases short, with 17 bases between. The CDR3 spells CASSSWTRGLYGYTF. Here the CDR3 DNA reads TGTGCCAGCAGTTCTTGGACCCGGGGTCTATATGGCTACACCTTC.

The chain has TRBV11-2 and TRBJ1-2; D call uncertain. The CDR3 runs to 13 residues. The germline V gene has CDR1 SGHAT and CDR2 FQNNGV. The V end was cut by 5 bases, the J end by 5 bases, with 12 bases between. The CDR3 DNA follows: TGTGCCAGCAGCCTAGTCGTTGGGTATGGCTACACCTTC. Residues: CASSLVVGYGYTF.